This T cell receptor beta chain stems from a study of response to subunit inactivated influenza vaccine. Study-level points and caveats: After each seasonal influenza vaccination, few new T cells are recruited, the authors suggested.

Germline-derived CDR1 and CDR2 are MDHEN and SYDVKM. The CDR3 runs 17 residues. V was cut by 6 bases and J by 0 bases, with 21 bases left in between. TCRdb processed the RT-PCR reads anew with MiXCR; each CDR3 protein has one entry. The sample holds roughly 460,000 distinct CDR3 sequences, roughly 11% seen once. Comments on this clonotype: As yet, its antigen is unknown.

This clonotype was obtained from a man aged 45-60 years who received an inactivated influenza vaccine. This chain joins TRBV28 and TRBJ2-7; D not certain. The starting material was PBMCs from blood, obtained more than 35 days after vaccination. CDR3 in amino acids: CASSLGVWSFSSYEQYF. The CDR3 nucleotides read TGTGCCAGCAGCCTGGGTGTTTGGTCCTTCAGCTCCTACGAGCAGTACTTC. The complete variable domain, with remaining parts taken from reference TRBV28 and TRBJ2-7, reads DVKVTQSSRYLVKRTGEKVFLECVQDMDHENMFWYRQDPGLGLRLIYFSYDVKMKEKGDIPEGYSVSREKKERFSLILESASTNQTSMYLCASSLGVWSFSSYEQYFGPGTRLTVT.